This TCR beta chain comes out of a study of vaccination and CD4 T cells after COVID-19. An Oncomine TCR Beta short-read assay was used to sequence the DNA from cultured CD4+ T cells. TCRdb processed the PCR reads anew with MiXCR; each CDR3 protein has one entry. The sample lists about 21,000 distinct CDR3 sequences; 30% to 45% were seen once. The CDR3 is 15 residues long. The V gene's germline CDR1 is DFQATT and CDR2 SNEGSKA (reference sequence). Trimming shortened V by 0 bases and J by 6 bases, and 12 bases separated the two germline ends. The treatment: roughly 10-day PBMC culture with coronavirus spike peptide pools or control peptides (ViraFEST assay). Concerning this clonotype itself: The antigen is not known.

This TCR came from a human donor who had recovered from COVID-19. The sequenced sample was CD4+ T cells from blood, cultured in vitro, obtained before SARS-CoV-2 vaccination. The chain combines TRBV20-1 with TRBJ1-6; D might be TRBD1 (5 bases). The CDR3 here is CSARDRQGANSPLHF. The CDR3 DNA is TGCAGTGCTAGAGATCGTCAGGGAGCTAATTCACCCCTCCACTTT.